This entry lists 14 T cell receptor beta chains sequenced from one sample in a study of read filtering for tumor transcriptome and immune sequencing. The library was built from roughly 400 ng RNA with molecular barcoded adaptors for alpha/delta and beta/gamma chains. TCRdb re-called the reads through MiXCR, storing one row per CDR3 protein. The sample lists more than 100,000 distinct CDR3 sequences, 13% occurring once. Sequencing input: a population of CD138-negative cells sorted from bone marrow. The receptors here all came from a donor at least 40 years old with multiple myeloma.

Note on this clonotype: Being one base from a much bigger clone, this may be a read error. The V call is TRBV28, the J call TRBJ2-3, with a weak D call TRBD2 (6 bases). The CDR3 sequence is 17 residues long. Germline-derived CDR1 and CDR2 are MDHEN and SYDVKM. In DNA, the CDR3 is TGTGCCAGCAGTTCCCAGACAGACCGGAGGGCAATTGGTACGCGGTATTTT. Translating gives CASSSQTDRRAIGTRYF.

This clonotype has at least ten counts. The chain is built from TRBV20-1 and TRBJ2-5; possibly TRBD1 for D (6 bases). Trimming took 0 bases from V and 5 from J, leaving 13 bases between them. Germline CDR1 and CDR2: DFQATT and SNEGSKA (reference sequence). The CDR3 spans 14 residues. CDR3 in amino acids: CSARDVTGRETQYF. The CDR3, as DNA: TGCAGTGCTAGAGATGTTACAGGGCGGGAGACCCAGTACTTC.

This clonotype was found many times. This chain joins TRBV7-9 and TRBJ2-1; tentatively, D is TRBD1 or TRBD2 (6 bases each). The CDR3 length is 12 residues. Trimming shortened V by 6 bases and J by 10 bases, and 13 bases separated the two germline ends. The V gene's germline CDR1 is SEHNR and CDR2 FQNEAQ (reference sequence). In DNA form, the CDR3 reads TGTGCCAGCAGATCTGGAGGGGGAGAGCAGTTCTTC. Translated: CASRSGGGEQFF. Filled out from reference TRBV7-9 and TRBJ2-1, the complete variable domain reads DTGVSQNPRHKITKRGQNVTFRCDPISEHNRLYWYRQTLGQGPEFLTYFQNEAQLEKSRLLSDRFSAERPKGSFSTLEIQRTEQGDSAMYLCASRSGGGEQFFGPGTRLTVL.

There are many counts of this clonotype. The chain has TRBV25-1 and TRBJ2-3; 8 nucleotides match TRBD2. The CDR3 runs to 15 residues. Germline CDR1 reads MGHDK; CDR2 reads SYGVNS. V lost 3 bases and J lost 4; bases outside the gene matches: 6. The CDR3 region is CASSDPGLVPDTQYF. The CDR3 region has the DNA TGTGCCAGCAGTGACCCGGGACTAGTTCCAGATACGCAGTATTTT.

This clonotype came up many times. This chain uses TRBV6-2 or TRBV6-3 with TRBJ2-5, with a possible D match to TRBD2 (5 bases). With 2 bases removed from V and 3 bases from J, the gap between germline ends came to 7 bases. Germline assignment: CDR1 MNHEY and CDR2 SVGEGT. The CDR3 has 13 amino acids. The CDR3, as DNA: TGTGCCAGCAGTTACGAGACTAAAGAGACCCAGTACTTC. Amino acids: CASSYETKETQYF.

The chain has TRBV2 and TRBJ2-1; D unclear. Trimming left V 4 bases short and J 9 bases short, with 7 bases between. CDR1 and CDR2 from the germline V gene are SNHLY and FYNNEI. The CDR3 has 11 amino acids. CDR3 sequence: CASSVSVEQFF. CDR3 sequence (DNA): TGTGCCAGCAGTGTCAGTGTTGAGCAGTTCTTC.

The CDR3 nucleotides are TGTGCCAGCAGTTACCCCGATCCTACGGCGGGGGCGAACACCGGGGAGCTGTTTTTT. It codes for CASSYPDPTAGANTGELFF. J is TRBJ2-2 and V is TRBV6-2 or TRBV6-3; 7 bases map to TRBD2. This CDR3 is built from 19 residues. With V trimmed by 2 bases and J by 0 bases, 12 bases remained unmatched. The germline gives CDR1 MNHEY, CDR2 SVGEGT.

Notes on this clonotype: A much bigger clone sits one base away, suggesting this may be a read error. This chain joins TRBV6-2 or TRBV6-3 and TRBJ2-3; unclear D gene. Near its end, the DNA agrees better with TRBJ1-5, so the J call may be wrong. CDR3 length: 17 residues. The germline V gene encodes CDR1 MNHEY and CDR2 SVGEGT. The CDR3 DNA is TGTGCCAGCACCTCCAGGACTAGCGGGATTTCCGCAGATACGCAGCATTTT. Translating it yields CASTSRTSGISADTQHF.

Many counts were recorded for this clonotype. The chain uses TRBV29-1 and TRBJ1-5; no clear D gene. The CDR3 covers 15 residues. V was pared by 2 bases and J by 0 bases, with 11 bases between. CDR1 and CDR2 from the germline V gene are SQVTM and ANQGSEA. The CDR3 DNA is TGCAGCGTTGAACCTTCGCAATATAGCAATCAGCCCCAGCATTTT. As protein: CSVEPSQYSNQPQHF.

The chain carries TRBV5-1 and TRBJ1-1; a weak D match, TRBD1 (5 bases). The CDR3 is made up of 14 amino acids. The germline CDR1 and CDR2 sequences are SGHRS and YFSETQ. The V end lost 0 bases, the J end lost 2 bases, and 8 bases lay between the germline ends. CDR3 residues: CASSLDRTNTEAFF. The CDR3 DNA sequence: TGCGCCAGCAGCTTGGATAGGACAAACACTGAAGCTTTCTTT.

This clonotype was counted many times. The chain combines TRBV28 with TRBJ1-2; TRBD1 is a possible D gene (6 bases). The CDR3 contains 13 residues. Germline V lookup: CDR1 MDHEN, CDR2 SYDVKM. V lost 8 bases and J 3 bases, leaving 13 bases between the germline ends. The CDR3 DNA reads as TGTGCCAGCTCAACGGGACAATACTATGGCTACACCTTC. This sequence encodes CASSTGQYYGYTF.

This clonotype occurred many times. The chain is built from TRBV28 and TRBJ2-1, with 9 nucleotides matching TRBD1. The CDR3 is 15 residues long. Looked up from germline, CDR1 is MDHEN and CDR2 is SYDVKM. V shed 6 bases and J 3 bases; nucleotides not matched to a gene: 6. The CDR3 protein is CASSETGQGYNEQFF. The CDR3 nucleotides are TGTGCCAGCAGCGAGACGGGACAGGGCTACAATGAGCAGTTCTTC.

The J gene is TRBJ2-2, the V gene TRBV6-2 or TRBV6-3, with D possibly called TRBD1 or TRBD2 (5 bases each). The V gene's germline CDR1 is MNHEY and CDR2 SVGEGT. This CDR3 has 19 residues. The V end lost 2 bases, the J end lost 7 bases, and 26 bases lay between the germline ends. This CDR3 reads CASSYIYTAGTPGNGELFF. The CDR3 DNA follows: TGTGCCAGCAGTTACATCTATACAGCCGGGACCCCAGGAAACGGGGAGCTGTTTTTT.

This clonotype came up many times. The chain links TRBV5-1 to TRBJ1-2; D unclear. Germline V gene data show CDR1 as SGHRS and CDR2 as YFSETQ. Trimming cost V 1 base and J 6 bases, with 13 bases left between them. The CDR3 is 14 residues long. The CDR3 region is CASSLNVGSHGYTF. The CDR3 DNA reads as TGCGCCAGCAGCTTGAATGTGGGGAGTCATGGCTACACCTTC.